The 5 T cell receptor beta chains in this list originate from one sample, sequenced in a study of blood T cell repertoires in COVID-19. Sequencing used immunoSEQ multiplex PCR; TCRdb keeps in-frame clones, though not all of them. The table includes over 100,000 clones, 65% to 90% detected once. Sequenced sample: peripheral blood. Every receptor here comes from a woman aged 60-75 years with active or convalescent COVID-19.

The genes are TRBV29-1 and TRBJ2-1; D gene unclear. Trimming removed 6 bases from V and 8 bases from J, with 14 bases in between. The CDR3 is 12 amino acids. Germline assignment: CDR1 SQVTM and CDR2 ANQGSEA. CDR3 DNA sequence: TGCAGCGTCTGTGACCCGGGTGATGAGCAGTTCTTC. Protein: CSVCDPGDEQFF.

Only one count was recorded for this clone. V usage is TRBV7-8 and J usage is TRBJ2-5; the D gene is possibly TRBD1 (6 bases). V shed 5 bases and J shed 2 bases, with 9 bases lying between them. This CDR3 is built from 13 residues. Germline CDR1 is SGHVS and CDR2 is FQNEAQ. In DNA form, the CDR3 reads TGTGCCAGCAGCCCTGGACAGCAAGAGACCCAGTACTTC. Its translation is CASSPGQQETQYF.

This clone was observed a handful of times. The chain uses TRBV7-2 and TRBJ1-5; D perhaps matches TRBD1 (5 bases). Germline V gives CDR1 SGHTA, CDR2 FQGNSA. The V end was cut by 5 bases, the J end by 0 bases, with 11 bases between. This CDR3 comprises 15 residues. This CDR3 reads CASSPGRDSNQPQHF. CDR3 sequence (DNA): TGTGCCAGCAGCCCAGGCAGGGATAGCAATCAGCCCCAGCATTTT.

This clone was seen just once. The chain employs TRBV19 and TRBJ1-4; possible D gene TRBD1, 6 bases. This CDR3 is built from 15 residues. The V gene lost 7 bases and the J gene lost 4 bases, with 16 bases spanning the gap. Germline values: CDR1 LNHDA, CDR2 SQIVND (reference sequence). The CDR3 region is CASTLSTGLNEKLFF. Here the CDR3 DNA reads TGTGCCAGTACCCTATCGACAGGCCTTAATGAAAAACTGTTTTTT.

The chain combines TRBV27 with TRBJ2-5, with 9 bases that match TRBD1. V was clipped by 3 bases and J by 0 bases; unmatched bases: 5. The length of the CDR3 is 16 residues. The germline CDR1 and CDR2 sequences are MNHEY and SMNVEV (reference sequence). CDR3 sequence reads: CASSLKGQGYQETQYF. CDR3 coding DNA: TGTGCCAGCAGTTTGAAAGGACAGGGGTACCAAGAGACCCAGTACTTC.